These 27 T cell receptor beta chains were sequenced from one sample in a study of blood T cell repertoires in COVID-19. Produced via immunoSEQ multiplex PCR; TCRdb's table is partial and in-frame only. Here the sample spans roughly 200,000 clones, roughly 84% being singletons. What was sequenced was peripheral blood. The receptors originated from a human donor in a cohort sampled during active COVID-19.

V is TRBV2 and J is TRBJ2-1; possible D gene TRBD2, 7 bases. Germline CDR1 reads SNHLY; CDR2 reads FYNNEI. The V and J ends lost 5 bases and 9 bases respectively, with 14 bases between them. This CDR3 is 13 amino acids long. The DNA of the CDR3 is TGTGCCAGCAGTCCCCAGGGGAGGGGTGAGCAGTTCTTC. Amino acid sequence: CASSPQGRGEQFF.

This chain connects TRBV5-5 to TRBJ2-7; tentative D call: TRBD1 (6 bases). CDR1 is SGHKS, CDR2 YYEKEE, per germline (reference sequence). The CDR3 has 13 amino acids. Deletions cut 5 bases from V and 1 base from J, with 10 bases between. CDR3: CASRLQGSYEQYF. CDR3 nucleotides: TGTGCCAGCAGACTACAGGGTTCCTACGAGCAGTACTTC.

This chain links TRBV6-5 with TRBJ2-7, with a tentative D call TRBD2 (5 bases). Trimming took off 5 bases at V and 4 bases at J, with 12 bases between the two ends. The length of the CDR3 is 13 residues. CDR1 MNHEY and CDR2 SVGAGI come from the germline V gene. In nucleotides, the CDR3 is TGTGCCAGCAGTCGGTATGGGAGTTACGAGCAGTACTTC. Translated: CASSRYGSYEQYF.

The CDR3 sequence is CASSVIAGGGETQYF. CDR3 sequence (DNA): TGTGCCAGCAGCGTGATAGCGGGAGGTGGAGAGACCCAGTACTTC. V usage is TRBV9 and J usage is TRBJ2-5, with TRBD2 identical over 10 bases. The CDR3 runs to 15 residues. Trimming at V came to 2 bases and at J to 4 bases, leaving 5 bases not matched to a gene. The germline CDR1 and CDR2 sequences are SGDLS and YYNGEE.

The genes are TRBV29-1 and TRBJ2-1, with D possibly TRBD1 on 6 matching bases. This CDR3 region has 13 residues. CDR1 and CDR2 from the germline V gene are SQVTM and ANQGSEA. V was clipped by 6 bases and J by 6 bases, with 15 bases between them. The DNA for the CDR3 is TGCAGCGTCCTGGACAGATCGGGCAATGAGCAGTTCTTC. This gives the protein CSVLDRSGNEQFF.

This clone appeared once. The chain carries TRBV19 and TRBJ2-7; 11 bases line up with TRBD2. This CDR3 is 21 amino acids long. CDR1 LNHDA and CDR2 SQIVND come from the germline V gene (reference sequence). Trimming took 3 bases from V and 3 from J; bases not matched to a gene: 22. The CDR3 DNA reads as TGTGCCAGTAGTATGAGGAGTGGGGGACTAGCGGTTACTGACCAGGGCTACGAGCAGTACTTC. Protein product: CASSMRSGGLAVTDQGYEQYF.

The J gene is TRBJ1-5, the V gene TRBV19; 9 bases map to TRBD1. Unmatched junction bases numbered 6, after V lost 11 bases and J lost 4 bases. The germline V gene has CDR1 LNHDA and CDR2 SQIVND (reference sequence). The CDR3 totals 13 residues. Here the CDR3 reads CAASGQGNQPQHF. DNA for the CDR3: TGTGCCGCGAGTGGACAGGGGAATCAGCCCCAGCATTTT.

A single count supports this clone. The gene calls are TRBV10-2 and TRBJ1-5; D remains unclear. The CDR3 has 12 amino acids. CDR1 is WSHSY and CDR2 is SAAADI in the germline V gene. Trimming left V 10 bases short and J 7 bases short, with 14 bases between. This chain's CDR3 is CATDGLWQPQHF. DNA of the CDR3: TGCGCCACCGACGGACTTTGGCAGCCCCAGCATTTT.

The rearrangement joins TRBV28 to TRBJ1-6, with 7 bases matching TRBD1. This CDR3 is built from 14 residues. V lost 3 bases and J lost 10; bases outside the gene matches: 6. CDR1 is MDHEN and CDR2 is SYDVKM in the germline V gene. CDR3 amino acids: CASSFVTGNSPLHF. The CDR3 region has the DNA TGTGCCAGCAGTTTCGTGACAGGGAACTCACCCCTCCACTTT.

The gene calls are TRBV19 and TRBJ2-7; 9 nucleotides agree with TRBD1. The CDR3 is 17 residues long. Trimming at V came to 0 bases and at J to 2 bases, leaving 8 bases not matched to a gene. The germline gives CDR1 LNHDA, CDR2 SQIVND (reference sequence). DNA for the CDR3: TGTGCCAGTAGTATAGACACGGGACAGGGAGTCCCCTACGAGCAGTACTTC. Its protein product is CASSIDTGQGVPYEQYF.

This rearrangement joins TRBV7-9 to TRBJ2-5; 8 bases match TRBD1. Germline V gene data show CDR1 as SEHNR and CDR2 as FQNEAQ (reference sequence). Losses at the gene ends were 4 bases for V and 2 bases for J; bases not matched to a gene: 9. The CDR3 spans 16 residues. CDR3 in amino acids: CASSSTNRGWQETQYF. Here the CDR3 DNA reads TGTGCCAGCAGCTCTACTAACAGGGGGTGGCAAGAGACCCAGTACTTC. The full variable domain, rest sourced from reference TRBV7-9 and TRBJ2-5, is DTGVSQNPRHKITKRGQNVTFRCDPISEHNRLYWYRQTLGQGPEFLTYFQNEAQLEKSRLLSDRFSAERPKGSFSTLEIQRTEQGDSAMYLCASSSTNRGWQETQYFGPGTRLLVL.

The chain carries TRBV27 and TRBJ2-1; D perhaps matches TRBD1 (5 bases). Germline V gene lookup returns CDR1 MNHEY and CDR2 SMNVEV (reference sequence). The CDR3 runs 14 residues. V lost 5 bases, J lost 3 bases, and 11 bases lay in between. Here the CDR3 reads CASSQNRNYNEQFF. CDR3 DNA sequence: TGTGCCAGCAGTCAAAACAGGAACTACAATGAGCAGTTCTTC.

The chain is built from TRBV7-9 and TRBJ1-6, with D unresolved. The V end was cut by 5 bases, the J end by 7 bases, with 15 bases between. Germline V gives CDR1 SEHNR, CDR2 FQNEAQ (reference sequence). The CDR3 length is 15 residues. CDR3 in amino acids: CASSLGSAGNSPLHF. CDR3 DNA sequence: TGTGCCAGCAGCCTAGGTTCCGCGGGGAATTCACCCCTCCACTTT.

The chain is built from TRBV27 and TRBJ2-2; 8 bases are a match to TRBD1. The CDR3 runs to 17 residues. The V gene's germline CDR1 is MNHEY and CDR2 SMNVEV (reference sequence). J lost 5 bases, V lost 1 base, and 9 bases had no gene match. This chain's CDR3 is CASSLYPDRVRTGELFF. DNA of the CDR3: TGTGCCAGCAGTTTATACCCGGACAGGGTGAGGACCGGGGAGCTGTTTTTT.

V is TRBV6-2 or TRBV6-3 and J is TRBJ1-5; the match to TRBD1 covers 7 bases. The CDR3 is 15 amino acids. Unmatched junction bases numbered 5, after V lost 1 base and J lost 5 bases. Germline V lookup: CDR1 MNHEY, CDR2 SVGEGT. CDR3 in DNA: TGTGCCAGCAGTTACTGGGCAGGGGGTGATCAGCCCCAGCATTTT. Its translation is CASSYWAGGDQPQHF.

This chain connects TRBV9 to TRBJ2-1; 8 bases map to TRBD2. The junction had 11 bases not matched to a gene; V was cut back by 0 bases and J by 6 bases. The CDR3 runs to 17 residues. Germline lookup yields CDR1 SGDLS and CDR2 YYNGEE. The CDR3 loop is CASSVVASGPTRNEQFF. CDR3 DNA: TGTGCCAGCAGCGTAGTAGCTAGCGGGCCTACCCGCAATGAGCAGTTCTTC.

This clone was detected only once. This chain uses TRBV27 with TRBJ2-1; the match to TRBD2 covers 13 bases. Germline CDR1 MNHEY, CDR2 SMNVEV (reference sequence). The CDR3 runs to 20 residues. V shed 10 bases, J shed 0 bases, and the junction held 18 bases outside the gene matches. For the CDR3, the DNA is TGTGCCACCCCGGCCCCGGGACTAGCGGGAAAAACAAGCTCCTACAATGAGCAGTTCTTC. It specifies CATPAPGLAGKTSSYNEQFF.

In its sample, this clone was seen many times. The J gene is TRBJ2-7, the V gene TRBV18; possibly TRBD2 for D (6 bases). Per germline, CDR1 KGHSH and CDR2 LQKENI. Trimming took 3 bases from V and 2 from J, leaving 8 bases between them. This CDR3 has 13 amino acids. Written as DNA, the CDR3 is TGTGCCAGCTCACCGGGACTCACCTACGAGCAGTACTTC. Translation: CASSPGLTYEQYF.

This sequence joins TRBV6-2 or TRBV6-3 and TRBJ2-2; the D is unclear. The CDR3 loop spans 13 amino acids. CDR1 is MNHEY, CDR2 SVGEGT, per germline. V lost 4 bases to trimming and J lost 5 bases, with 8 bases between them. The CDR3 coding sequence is TGTGCCAGCAGTTCCTCTCTTACCGGGGAGCTGTTTTTT. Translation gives CASSSSLTGELFF.

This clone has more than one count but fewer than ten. The CDR3 DNA is TGTGCCAGCAGTCTAGACCCCACAAGGAAGTATGGCTACACCTTC. Translating gives CASSLDPTRKYGYTF. The J gene is TRBJ1-2, the V gene TRBV27; no clear D. V lost 5 bases to trimming and J lost 5 bases, with 18 bases between them. This CDR3 has 15 residues. CDR1 is MNHEY and CDR2 is SMNVEV in the germline V gene (reference sequence).

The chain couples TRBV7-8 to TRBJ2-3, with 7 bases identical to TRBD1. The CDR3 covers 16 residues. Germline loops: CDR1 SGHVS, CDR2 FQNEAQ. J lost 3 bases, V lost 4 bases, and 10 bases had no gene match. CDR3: CASSYYRGARTDTQYF. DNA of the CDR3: TGTGCCAGCAGCTATTACAGGGGAGCGCGGACAGATACGCAGTATTTT.

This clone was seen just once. As DNA, the CDR3 is TGTGCCTGGAGGATCGGGGGTTATTCACCCCTCCACTTT. Its protein product is CAWRIGGYSPLHF. V gene TRBV30 combines with J gene TRBJ1-6; a weak D match, TRBD1 (5 bases). V lost 3 bases, J lost 8 bases, and 11 bases lay in between. Germline-derived CDR1 and CDR2 are GTSNPN and SVGIG (reference sequence). The CDR3 extends over 13 amino acids.

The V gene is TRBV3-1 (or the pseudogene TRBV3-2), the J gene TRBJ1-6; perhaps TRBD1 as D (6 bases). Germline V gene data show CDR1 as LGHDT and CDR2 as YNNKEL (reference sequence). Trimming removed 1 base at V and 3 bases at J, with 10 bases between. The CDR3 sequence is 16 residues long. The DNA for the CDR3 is TGTGCCAGCAGCCAAGGGCAGGGGATCTATAATTCACCCCTCCACTTT. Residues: CASSQGQGIYNSPLHF.

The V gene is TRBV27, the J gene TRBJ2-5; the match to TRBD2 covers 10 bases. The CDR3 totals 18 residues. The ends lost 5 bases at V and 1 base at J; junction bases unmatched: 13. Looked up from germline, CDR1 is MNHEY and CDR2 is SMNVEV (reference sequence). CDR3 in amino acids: CASSPTPLGLAVQETQYF. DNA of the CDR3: TGTGCCAGCAGTCCTACACCCCTCGGACTAGCGGTCCAAGAGACCCAGTACTTC.

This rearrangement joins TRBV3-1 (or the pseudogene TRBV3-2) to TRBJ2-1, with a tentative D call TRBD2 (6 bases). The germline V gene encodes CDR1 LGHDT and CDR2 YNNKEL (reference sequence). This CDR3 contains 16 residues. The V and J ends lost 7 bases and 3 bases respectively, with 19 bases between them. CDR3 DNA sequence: TGTGCCAGCAAATGTTTGTGGGGAGGCAGCTACAATGAGCAGTTCTTC. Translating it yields CASKCLWGGSYNEQFF.

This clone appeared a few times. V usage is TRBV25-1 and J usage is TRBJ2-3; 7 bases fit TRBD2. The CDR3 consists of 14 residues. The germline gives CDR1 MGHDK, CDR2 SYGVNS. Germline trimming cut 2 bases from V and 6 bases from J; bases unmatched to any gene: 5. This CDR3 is CASSEGGREDTQYF. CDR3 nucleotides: TGTGCCAGCAGTGAAGGGGGGAGGGAGGATACGCAGTATTTT.

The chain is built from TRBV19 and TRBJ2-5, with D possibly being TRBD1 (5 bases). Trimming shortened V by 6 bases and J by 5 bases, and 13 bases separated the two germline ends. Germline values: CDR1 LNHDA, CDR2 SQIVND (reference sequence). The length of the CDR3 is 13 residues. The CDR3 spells CASRDNWRETQYF. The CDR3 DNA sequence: TGTGCCAGTAGGGACAACTGGCGGGAGACCCAGTACTTC. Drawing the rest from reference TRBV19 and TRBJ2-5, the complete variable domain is DGGITQSPKYLFRKEGQNVTLSCEQNLNHDAMYWYRQDPGQGLRLIYYSQIVNDFQKGDIAEGYSVSREKKESFPLTVTSAQKNPTAFYLCASRDNWRETQYFGPGTRLLVL.